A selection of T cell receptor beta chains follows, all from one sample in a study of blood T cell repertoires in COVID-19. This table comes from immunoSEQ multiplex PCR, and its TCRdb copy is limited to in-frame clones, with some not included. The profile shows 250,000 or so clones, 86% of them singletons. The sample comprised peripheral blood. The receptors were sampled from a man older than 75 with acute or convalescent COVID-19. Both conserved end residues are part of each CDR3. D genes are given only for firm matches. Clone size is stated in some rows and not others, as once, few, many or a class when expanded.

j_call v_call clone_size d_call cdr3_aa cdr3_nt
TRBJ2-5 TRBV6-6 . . CASSSGLVFSETQYF TGTGCCAGCAGTTCGGGTCTAGTTTTCTCCGAGACCCAGTACTTC
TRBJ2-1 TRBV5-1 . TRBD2 CASSLAGGGVNNEQFF TGCGCCAGCAGCTTGGCTGGCGGGGGAGTTAACAATGAGCAGTTCTTC
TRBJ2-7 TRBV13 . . CASSRSGIPSYEQYF TGTGCCAGCAGCCGCTCGGGTATCCCTTCCTACGAGCAGTACTTC
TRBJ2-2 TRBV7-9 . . CASSLWQNPGELFF TGTGCCAGCAGCTTGTGGCAGAATCCCGGGGAGCTGTTTTTT
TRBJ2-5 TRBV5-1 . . CASSLGAGRNQETQYF TGCGCCAGCAGCTTGGGGGCAGGAAGAAACCAAGAGACCCAGTACTTC
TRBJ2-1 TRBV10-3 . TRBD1 CAISDPTGVPYNEQFF TGTGCCATCAGTGACCCGACAGGGGTCCCCTACAATGAGCAGTTCTTC
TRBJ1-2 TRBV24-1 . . CATSDWAYGYTF TGTGCCACCAGTGATTGGGCCTATGGCTACACCTTC
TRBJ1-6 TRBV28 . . CASGRQGPSEPLHF TGTGCCAGCGGGCGGCAGGGGCCCTCGGAACCCCTCCACTTT
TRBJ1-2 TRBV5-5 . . CASSLAGGLGYGYTF TGTGCCAGCAGCTTGGCCGGAGGTCTCGGCTATGGCTACACCTTC
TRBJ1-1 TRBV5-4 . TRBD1 CASSPGTENTEAFF TGTGCCAGCAGCCCCGGGACAGAGAACACTGAAGCTTTCTTT
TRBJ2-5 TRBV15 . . CATSRDRGETQYF TGTGCCACCAGCAGAGATCGGGGGGAGACCCAGTACTTC
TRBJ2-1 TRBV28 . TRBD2 CASSTLAGPGREQFF TGTGCCAGCAGTACTTTAGCGGGACCGGGGCGAGAGCAGTTCTTC
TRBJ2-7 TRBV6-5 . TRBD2 CASSYGSGSSYEQYF TGTGCCAGCAGTTACGGGAGCGGGAGCTCCTACGAGCAGTACTTC
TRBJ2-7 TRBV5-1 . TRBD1 CASSLGQGSSYEQYF TGCGCCAGCAGCTTGGGACAGGGGAGCTCCTACGAGCAGTACTTC
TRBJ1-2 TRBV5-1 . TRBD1 CASSPTGDNYGYTF TGCGCCAGCAGCCCGACAGGGGATAACTATGGCTACACCTTC
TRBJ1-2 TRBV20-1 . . CSARDTYGYTF TGCAGTGCTAGGGACACCTATGGCTACACCTTC
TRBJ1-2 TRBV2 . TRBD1 CASSEGQPTGGYTF TGTGCCAGCAGTGAGGGACAGCCGACGGGCGGCTACACCTTC
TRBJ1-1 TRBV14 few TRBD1 CASSPETGTNTEAFF TGTGCCAGCAGCCCTGAGACAGGGACGAACACTGAAGCTTTCTTT
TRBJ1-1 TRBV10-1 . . CASSESSGVTEAFF TGCGCCAGCAGCGAAAGTTCAGGGGTCACTGAAGCTTTCTTT
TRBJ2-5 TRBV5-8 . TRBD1 CASSFGQGQETQYF TGTGCCAGCAGTTTCGGACAGGGGCAGGAGACCCAGTACTTC
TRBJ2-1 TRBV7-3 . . CASSLVSHNEQFF TGTGCCAGCAGCTTAGTCTCCCACAATGAGCAGTTCTTC
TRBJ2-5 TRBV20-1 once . CSAEGYETQYF TGCAGTGCTGAGGGCTACGAGACCCAGTACTTC
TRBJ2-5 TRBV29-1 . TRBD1 CSVEIGGEETQYF TGCAGCGTTGAAATAGGGGGCGAAGAGACCCAGTACTTC
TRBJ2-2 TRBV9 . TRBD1 CASSPGQTNTGELFF TGTGCCAGCAGCCCGGGACAGACGAACACCGGGGAGCTGTTTTTT
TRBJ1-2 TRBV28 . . CASSSHTPPSPGYYGYTF TGTGCCAGCAGTTCCCATACCCCCCCTTCCCCAGGGTACTATGGCTACACCTTC
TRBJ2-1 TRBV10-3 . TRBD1 CAISGGQGAYNEQFF TGTGCCATCAGTGGTGGACAGGGGGCCTACAATGAGCAGTTCTTC
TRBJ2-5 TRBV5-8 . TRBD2 CASSHGRGEVLETQYF TGTGCCAGCAGCCATGGGAGGGGCGAAGTGTTGGAGACCCAGTACTTC
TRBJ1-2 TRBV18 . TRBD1 CASNAGTGNYGYTF TGTGCCAGTAACGCCGGGACAGGGAACTATGGCTACACCTTC
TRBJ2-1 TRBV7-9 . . CASSPWVGIEFNEQFF TGTGCCAGCAGTCCCTGGGTCGGGATCGAATTCAATGAGCAGTTCTTC
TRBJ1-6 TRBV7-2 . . CASSEYRTPLHF TGTGCCAGCAGCGAATACAGGACACCCCTCCACTTT
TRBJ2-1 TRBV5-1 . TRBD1 CASSLTGGPYNEQFF TGCGCCAGCAGCCTGACAGGGGGTCCGTACAATGAGCAGTTCTTC
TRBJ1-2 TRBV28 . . CASSNPLGTRGGYTF TGTGCCAGCAGTAACCCCCTCGGCACCCGCGGCGGCTACACCTTC
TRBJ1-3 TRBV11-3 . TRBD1 CASSEGALSGNTIYF TGTGCCAGCAGCGAGGGGGCCCTCTCTGGAAACACCATATATTTT
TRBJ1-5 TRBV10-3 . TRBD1 CAISGDRRVGQPQHF TGTGCCATCAGTGGGGACAGGAGAGTGGGTCAGCCCCAGCATTTT
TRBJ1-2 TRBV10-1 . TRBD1 CASSPGTGVDYGYTF TGCGCCAGCAGCCCCGGGACAGGGGTCGACTATGGCTACACCTTC
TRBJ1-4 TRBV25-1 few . CASSEFKGVYEKLFF TGTGCCAGCAGTGAATTCAAGGGGGTCTATGAAAAACTGTTTTTT
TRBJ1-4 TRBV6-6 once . CASSGPELRGEKLFF TGTGCCAGCAGTGGACCTGAGCTTAGAGGGGAAAAACTGTTTTTT
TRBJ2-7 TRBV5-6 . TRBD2 CASSWTGLPYEQYF TGTGCCAGCAGCTGGACGGGACTACCTTACGAGCAGTACTTC
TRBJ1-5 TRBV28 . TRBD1 CASSRTGTGGPVGQPQHF TGTGCCAGCAGTCGAACCGGGACAGGGGGTCCCGTTGGGCAGCCCCAGCATTTT
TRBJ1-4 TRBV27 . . CASSLRLGRVEEKLFF TGTGCCAGCAGTTTAAGGTTGGGCAGGGTTGAAGAAAAACTGTTTTTT
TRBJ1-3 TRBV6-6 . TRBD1 CASSYPGTGENTIYF TGTGCCAGCAGTTATCCTGGGACAGGGGAAAACACCATATATTTT
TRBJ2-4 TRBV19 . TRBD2 CASTSTSGRDKNIQYF TGTGCCAGTACCTCGACTAGCGGGAGGGACAAAAACATTCAGTACTTC
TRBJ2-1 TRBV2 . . CASSEQAVGQFF TGTGCCAGCAGTGAACAGGCAGTTGGACAGTTCTTC
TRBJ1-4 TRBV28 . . CASTSFAAGPAGEKLFF TGTGCCAGCACCAGTTTTGCTGCCGGGCCGGCGGGGGAAAAACTGTTTTTT
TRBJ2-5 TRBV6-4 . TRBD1 CASTNRGNQETQYF TGTGCCAGCACAAACAGGGGCAACCAAGAGACCCAGTACTTC
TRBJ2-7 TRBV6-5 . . CASSRVGYEQYF TGTGCCAGCAGTCGGGTCGGGTACGAGCAGTACTTC
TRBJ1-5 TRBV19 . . CASTLTEGWQPQHF TGTGCCAGTACTCTCACGGAGGGATGGCAGCCCCAGCATTTT
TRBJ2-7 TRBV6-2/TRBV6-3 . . CASSYSFRTTYEQYF TGTGCCAGCAGTTACTCGTTTAGGACTACCTACGAGCAGTACTTC
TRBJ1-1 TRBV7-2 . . CASSLGRLNRRGNTEAFF TGTGCCAGCAGCTTAGGACGCCTGAATAGGAGGGGCAACACTGAAGCTTTCTTT
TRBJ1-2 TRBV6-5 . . CASSYSTQANYGYTF TGTGCCAGCAGTTACTCGACCCAGGCTAACTATGGCTACACCTTC
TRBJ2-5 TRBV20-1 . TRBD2 CSASPGTSGWYQETQYF TGCAGTGCTAGTCCCGGGACTAGCGGATGGTACCAAGAGACCCAGTACTTC
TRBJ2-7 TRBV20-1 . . CSATQGYEQYF TGCAGTGCAACCCAGGGGTACGAGCAGTACTTC
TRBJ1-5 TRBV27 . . CASSFVLGEPQHF TGTGCCAGCAGTTTCGTCCTAGGGGAGCCCCAGCATTTT
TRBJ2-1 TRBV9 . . CASSARSGRVFEQFF TGTGCCAGCAGCGCCCGCTCGGGCAGGGTGTTTGAGCAGTTCTTC
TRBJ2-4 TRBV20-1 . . CSASVGGSKNIQYF TGCAGTGCTAGTGTTGGGGGGTCCAAAAACATTCAGTACTTC
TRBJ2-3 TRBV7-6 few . CASSFQGDTHDTQYF TGTGCCAGCAGTTTTCAAGGGGATACACACGATACGCAGTATTTT
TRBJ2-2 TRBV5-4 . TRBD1 CASSLEPGTGHGELFF TGTGCCAGCAGCTTGGAGCCGGGGACAGGTCACGGGGAGCTGTTTTTT
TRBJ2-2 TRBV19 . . CASIRGRANTGELFF TGTGCCAGTATCAGGGGCCGGGCGAACACCGGGGAGCTGTTTTTT
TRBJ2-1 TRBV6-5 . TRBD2 CASITSSGAYNEQFF TGTGCCAGCATAACCTCTAGCGGAGCCTACAATGAGCAGTTCTTC